The next 4 T cell receptor beta chains were all read from a single sample in a study of blood T cell repertoires in COVID-19. TCRdb keeps only in-frame clones here, not all; method: immunoSEQ multiplex PCR. This sample has 350,000 to 500,000 clones, with 70% to 90% found just once. The sequencing sample was made of PBMCs or T cells enriched from blood (not recorded which). These receptors all come from a woman aged 18-35 years who had been exposed to COVID-19.

CDR3 sequence (DNA): TGTGCCAGTAGGCATATTGGACGTGGACTGGCGGCAAAAGAAGAACACTCCGGTAACACCATATATTTT. It yields the protein CASRHIGRGLAAKEEHSGNTIYF. The chain combines TRBV19 with TRBJ1-3; D gene unclear. The V and J ends lost 6 bases and 7 bases respectively, with 43 bases between them. CDR3 length: 23 residues. Germline V lookup: CDR1 LNHDA, CDR2 SQIVND (reference sequence).

This clone has a single count. V gene TRBV6-1 combines with J gene TRBJ1-5; D is possibly TRBD1 (5 bases). Trimming left V 3 bases short and J 4 bases short, with 7 bases between. The CDR3 length is 13 residues. In germline, CDR1 is MNHNS, CDR2 SASEGT. In DNA, the CDR3 is TGTGCCAGCAGTGACAGGGTAAATCAGCCCCAGCATTTT. Its protein is CASSDRVNQPQHF.

The rearrangement uses TRBV27 and TRBJ2-2; TRBD2 matches at 8 bases. This CDR3 comprises 16 residues. Germline V lookup: CDR1 MNHEY, CDR2 SMNVEV (reference sequence). V shed 1 base, J shed 4 bases, and the junction held 5 bases outside the gene matches. CDR3 sequence: CASSLWLAGPTGELFF. The CDR3 nucleotides are TGTGCCAGCAGTTTATGGCTAGCGGGCCCCACCGGGGAGCTGTTTTTT.

The chain couples TRBV21-1 to TRBJ1-5; the D call TRBD1 from the table was never checked on the DNA. TRBV21-1 is labeled a pseudogene. This CDR3 comprises 22 residues. CDR3 nucleotides: TGTGCCAGCAGAAACCAACCGGGACAGGGTATTGGAGTGAAGGATAGCAATCAGCCCCAGCATTTT. This codes for CASRNQPGQGIGVKDSNQPQHF.